The clone carrying this T cell receptor (beta chain) has more than one count but fewer than ten. These data are taken from a study of blood T cell repertoires in COVID-19. The CDR3 runs 19 residues. With V trimmed by 4 bases and J by 6 bases, 18 bases remained unmatched. The germline V gene encodes CDR1 LNHDA and CDR2 SQIVND (reference sequence). Some clones are missing from TCRdb's copy, which holds only in-frame ones; the method was immunoSEQ multiplex PCR. The table lists 60,000 to 85,000 clones, about four fifths of them singletons. This sequence was found in a human donor in a cohort sampled during active COVID-19. The chain employs TRBV19 and TRBJ2-2; 9 bases align to TRBD1. The sequenced material came from peripheral blood. The CDR3 DNA is TGTGCCAGTAGTAATAGTATTCTGGGGACAGGGAAGAAAGCCGGGGAGCTGTTTTTT. This codes for CASSNSILGTGKKAGELFF. Complete variable domain (other parts from reference TRBV19 and TRBJ2-2): DGGITQSPKYLFRKEGQNVTLSCEQNLNHDAMYWYRQDPGQGLRLIYYSQIVNDFQKGDIAEGYSVSREKKESFPLTVTSAQKNPTAFYLCASSNSILGTGKKAGELFFGEGSRLTVL.